Each of the 16 T cell receptor beta chains below was sequenced from the same sample in a study of TIL therapy for anti-PD-1-resistant metastatic lung cancer. Time point defined: pre-treatment sample, taken before nivolumab and TIL therapy. The libraries were made with immunoSEQ v3. Profiling relied on immunoSEQ multiplex PCR, and the TCRdb table lists in-frame clones only, not all of them. Of 55,000 or so clones in the sample, 80% to 90% are singletons; the top ten hold roughly 3%. Sequences were derived from blood, sampled at baseline. All receptors derive from a person aged 25 to 85 with non-small cell lung cancer.

This rearrangement joins TRBV30 to TRBJ2-2; D is unclear. Germline-derived CDR1 and CDR2 are GTSNPN and SVGIG (reference sequence). The CDR3 consists of 15 residues. V lost 2 bases and J 4 bases, leaving 14 bases between the germline ends. CDR3 nucleotides: TGTGCCTGGAGTAGGGCTGCGAAGTCCACCGGGGAGCTGTTTTTT. It specifies CAWSRAAKSTGELFF.

This clone was detected only a few times. This rearrangement joins TRBV28 to TRBJ1-1; D is ambiguous. The CDR3 spans 12 residues. Germline loops: CDR1 MDHEN, CDR2 SYDVKM. The V and J ends lost 7 bases and 4 bases respectively, with 10 bases between them. CDR3 DNA sequence: TGTGCCAGCAATGAGGACGGCACTGAAGCTTTCTTT. The encoded protein is CASNEDGTEAFF. Variable domain in full (rest from reference TRBV28 and TRBJ1-1): DVKVTQSSRYLVKRTGEKVFLECVQDMDHENMFWYRQDPGLGLRLIYFSYDVKMKEKGDIPEGYSVSREKKERFSLILESASTNQTSMYLCASNEDGTEAFFGQGTRLTVV.

This clone has a single count. The chain couples TRBV9 to TRBJ2-3; 15 positions match TRBD2. Trimming removed 4 bases from V and 8 bases from J; junction bases left unmatched: 8. The germline CDR1 and CDR2 sequences are SGDLS and YYNGEE. The CDR3 loop spans 16 amino acids. Written as DNA, the CDR3 is TGTGCCAGCAGCCAAGGACTAGCGGGGGGGCAGGGTACGCAGTATTTT. It specifies CASSQGLAGGQGTQYF.

The V gene is TRBV13, the J gene TRBJ1-1, with 7 bases lining up with TRBD1. Germline V gives CDR1 PRHDT, CDR2 FYEKMQ (reference sequence). The CDR3 consists of 16 residues. Trimming cost V 0 bases and J 0 bases; bases outside gene matches: 4. DNA for the CDR3: TGTGCCAGCAGCTTAGGTACAGGGGCCATGAACACTGAAGCTTTCTTT. Its translation: CASSLGTGAMNTEAFF.

The V gene is TRBV6-6, the J gene TRBJ2-7; D is unresolved. Germline lookup yields CDR1 MNHNY and CDR2 SVGAGI (reference sequence). The germline V and J ends were trimmed by 7 bases and 0 bases, with 13 bases remaining between them. CDR3 length equals 14 residues. The CDR3 protein is CASTLRTGSYEQYF. DNA of the CDR3: TGTGCCAGCACGCTCAGGACGGGCTCCTACGAGCAGTACTTC.

This clone was picked up one time. The V gene is TRBV7-2, the J gene TRBJ2-4; D gene ambiguous. The CDR3 has 14 amino acids. Germline-derived CDR1 and CDR2 are SGHTA and FQGNSA. Trimming cost V 1 base and J 3 bases, with 7 bases left between them. Written as DNA, the CDR3 is TGTGCCAGCAGCTTAGGATCTTTCAAAAACATTCAGTACTTC. Its translation: CASSLGSFKNIQYF.

This chain connects TRBV28 to TRBJ1-5; TRBD1 matches 7 bases. V lost 5 bases, J lost 2 bases, and 12 bases stayed unmatched. CDR1 and CDR2 (germline): MDHEN, SYDVKM. This CDR3 is built from 17 residues. The CDR3 spells CASSVRQGVFGNQPQHF. CDR3 coding DNA: TGTGCCAGCAGTGTCCGACAGGGCGTTTTCGGCAATCAGCCCCAGCATTTT.

V is TRBV30 and J is TRBJ1-6, with a weak D call TRBD1 (6 bases). The ends were cut back, 2 bases at V and 10 bases at J, with 9 bases in the middle. CDR3 length: 12 residues. Germline values: CDR1 GTSNPN, CDR2 SVGIG (reference sequence). CDR3 nucleotide sequence: TGTGCCTGGAGTAGGACAGAATCACCCCTCCACTTT. It specifies CAWSRTESPLHF.

This chain uses TRBV7-9 with TRBJ1-1, with D possibly TRBD1 on 5 matching bases. The CDR3 is 12 residues long. The germline CDR1 and CDR2 sequences are SEHNR and FQNEAQ (reference sequence). The V and J ends lost 1 base and 7 bases respectively, with 7 bases between them. Here the CDR3 DNA reads TGTGCCAGCAGCTTAGGAGACAGTGAAGCTTTCTTT. It codes for CASSLGDSEAFF.

The chain is built from TRBV4-1 and TRBJ2-3; 10 bases line up with TRBD2. Germline V CDR1 and CDR2: MGHRA, YSYEKL. V lost 1 base, J lost 5 bases, and 6 bases stayed unmatched. The CDR3 is 16 amino acids. The CDR3 nucleotides are TGCGCCAGCAGCCAAGGGAGCGGGGGGGCCGAAGATACGCAGTATTTT. Its translation is CASSQGSGGAEDTQYF.

This chain connects TRBV28 to TRBJ1-6, with 8 bases identical to TRBD1. The V segment lost 8 bases and the J segment 6 bases; nucleotides outside the gene matches: 6. In germline, CDR1 is MDHEN, CDR2 SYDVKM. This CDR3 contains 14 residues. CDR3: CASLPGQANSPLHF. The CDR3 coding sequence is TGTGCCAGCTTACCGGGACAGGCTAATTCACCCCTCCACTTT.

This rearrangement joins TRBV7-3 to TRBJ2-1; D unclear. Between the trimmed V and J ends, which lost 1 base and 7 bases, there was a span of 8 bases. The V gene's germline CDR1 is SGHTA and CDR2 FQGTGA. The length of the CDR3 is 13 residues. CDR3 in amino acids: CASSLNPRNEQFF. The CDR3 DNA reads as TGTGCCAGCAGCTTAAACCCCAGAAATGAGCAGTTCTTC.

DNA for the CDR3: TGTGCCAGTAGTCTTATTCTAGCGGGGTCCTACAATGAGCAGTTCTTC. It yields the protein CASSLILAGSYNEQFF. The rearrangement links TRBV19 to TRBJ2-1; 9 nucleotides agree with TRBD2. Germline values: CDR1 LNHDA, CDR2 SQIVND (reference sequence). V was pared by 5 bases and J by 1 base, with 6 bases of the junction left unmatched. The CDR3 totals 16 residues.

The DNA for the CDR3 is TGCGCCAGCAGCTTGGTTGGCACTGAAGCTTTCTTT. It codes for CASSLVGTEAFF. The chain carries TRBV5-1 and TRBJ1-1; D uncertain. The CDR3 has 12 amino acids. V was clipped by 0 bases and J by 4 bases, with 4 bases between them. Germline V gene sequence: CDR1 SGHRS, CDR2 YFSETQ.

The chain combines TRBV12-3 or TRBV12-4 with TRBJ1-2; 8 bases map to TRBD1. J lost 6 bases, V lost 10 bases, and 7 bases had no gene match. This CDR3 is 12 amino acids long. This chain's CDR3 is CAIILRGHGYTF. The DNA of the CDR3 is TGTGCCATCATACTCAGGGGGCATGGCTACACCTTC.

V usage is TRBV7-9 and J usage is TRBJ2-1, with D perhaps given as TRBD1 or TRBD2 (6 bases each). Trimming took off 5 bases at V and 6 bases at J, with 20 bases between the two ends. Germline V gene data show CDR1 as SEHNR and CDR2 as FQNEAQ (reference sequence). The CDR3 extends over 16 amino acids. The CDR3: CASSPAGRQDFNEQFF. DNA of the CDR3: TGTGCCAGCAGCCCCGCGGGGAGACAGGACTTCAATGAGCAGTTCTTC.